The clone carrying this T cell receptor beta chain was picked up a small number of times. Antigen unknown. This entry belongs to a study of CD8 T cells in ankylosing spondylitis. Study-level results: A motif in TCR beta, a set of eight or nine highly homologous variants, appeared characteristic of ankylosing spondylitis blood.

The CDR3 is made up of 14 amino acids. The V gene's germline CDR1 is MNHNS and CDR2 SASEGT. V trimming: 7 bases; J trimming: 6 bases; junction bases outside the gene matches: 5. It was by quantitative 5'-RACE with molecular barcodes that TCR beta libraries were made. MiXCR was run by TCRdb on the 5' RACE reads, yielding one entry per CDR3 protein. The repertoire holds hundreds of thousands of distinct CDR3 sequences, 30% to 35% seen once, with approximately 4.6% in the top ten. The chain combines TRBV6-1 with TRBJ1-6, with 8 positions matching TRBD1. The clonotype originates from a male donor with ankylosing spondylitis or in good health (not recorded which). The sequencing input was blood, either unsorted or a sorted T cell fraction (not recorded which). The CDR3 coding sequence is TGTGCCAGCAAACCGGACAGGGTTAATTCACCCCTCCACTTT. It codes for CASKPDRVNSPLHF.